The TCR beta chain described here comes from a study of CXCR3-negative and CXCR3-positive naive CD8 T cells. Study results and caveats: CXCR3-positive naive cells had TRB CDR3s that were more hydrophobic than CXCR3-negative naive cells had.

Each CD8+ T cell subset was sorted in triplicate, hundreds of thousands of cells each. CD45RO-CCR7+CD27+CD95- was the phenotype of naive CD8+ T cells. Germline assignment: CDR1 SQVTM and CDR2 ANQGSEA. This CDR3 contains 16 residues. Remarks on this clonotype: Its matching antigen is unknown.

UMI-labeled 5' RACE yielded the TRB cDNA libraries. No DNA is given; TCRdb re-called the 5' RACE reads and lists each CDR3 protein once. Here the sample table reports roughly 100,000 distinct CDR3 sequences. The sample taken for sequencing was naive CXCR3+ CD8+ T cells from blood. Specified subset: CD45RO-CCR7+CD27+CD95- naive CD8+ T cells expressing CXCR3 (TNR3+). The chain combines TRBV29-1 with TRBJ1-2; TCRdb's D call of TRBD1 is untestable without DNA. The source of this sequence is a human donor in good health. Some clones in this sample may be carry-over from other donors' samples. The CDR3 region is CSVLEVPGQGAVGYTF.